This paragraph reports one TCR beta chain. Its cognate antigen is unknown. Other DNA variants within this sample encode the same CDR3. The data stem from a study of shared clonotypes between healthy human individuals. The study, taken as a whole, reports: Tissues were not sampled, only blood, and their repertoires likely differ. The four-donor shared clonotypes exceeded non-shared clonotypes in generation probability, with non-shared ones scoring lower.

CDR3 length equals 13 residues. CDR1 is LNHNV and CDR2 is YYDKDF in the germline V gene (reference sequence). V lost 0 bases, J lost 4 bases, and 6 bases lay in between. In the original analysis: For the immunoSEQ data, sequences were junction-only without quality scores, so filtering differed. Sequencing used immunoSEQ multiplex PCR; TCRdb keeps in-frame clones, though not all of them. The V and J calls and clone size were taken over from that table, and D and trimming were inferred from the DNA. The table shows over 2 million clones, with 90% to 95% occurring only once. The chain is built from TRBV15 and TRBJ1-1; D ambiguous. The TCR comes from a young man in good health. Sequencing was carried out using naive CD4+ T cells sorted from blood. Subset specified: CD45RA+ positively selected. CDR3 protein: CATSREGGTEAFF. DNA for the CDR3: TGTGCCACCAGCAGAGAGGGCGGCACTGAAGCTTTCTTT.